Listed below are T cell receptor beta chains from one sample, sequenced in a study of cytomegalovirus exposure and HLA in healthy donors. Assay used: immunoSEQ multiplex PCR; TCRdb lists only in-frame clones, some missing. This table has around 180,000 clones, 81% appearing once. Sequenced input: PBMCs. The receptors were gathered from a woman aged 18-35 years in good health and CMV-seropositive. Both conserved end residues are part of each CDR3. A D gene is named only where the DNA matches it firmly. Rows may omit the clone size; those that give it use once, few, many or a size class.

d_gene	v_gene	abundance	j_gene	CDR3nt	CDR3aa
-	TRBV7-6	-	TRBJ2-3	TGTGCCAGCAGCTTACTAGTGGGGGCAATCACAGATACGCAGTATTTT	CASSLLVGAITDTQYF
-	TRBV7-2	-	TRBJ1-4	TGTGCCAGCAGCTTTGGGGCGGGGGATGAAAAACTGTTTTTT	CASSFGAGDEKLFF
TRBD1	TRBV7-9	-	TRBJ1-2	TGTGCCAGCAGCAGGGACAGGGGGCTATTTGGCTACACCTTC	CASSRDRGLFGYTF
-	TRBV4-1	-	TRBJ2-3	TGCGCCAGCAGCCCCCTGCGGAGCACAGATACGCAGTATTTT	CASSPLRSTDTQYF
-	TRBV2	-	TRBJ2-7	TGTGCCAGCAGCCGGCCGCGACACCCCTACGAGCAGTACTTC	CASSRPRHPYEQYF
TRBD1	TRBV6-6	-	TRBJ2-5	TGTGCCAGCAGTCCTAACAGGGGAGAGACCCAGTACTTC	CASSPNRGETQYF
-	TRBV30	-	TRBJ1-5	TGTGCCTGGAGTGTAGGGGGGGGCCAGCCCCAGCATTTT	CAWSVGGGQPQHF
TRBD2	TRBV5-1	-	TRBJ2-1	TGCGCCAGCAGCTTGTCCGGCGGGGGGCGATCTTACAATGAGCAGTTCTTC	CASSLSGGGRSYNEQFF
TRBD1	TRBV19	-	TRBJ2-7	TGTGCCACGGGACAGGGTTACGAGCAGTACTTC	CATGQGYEQYF
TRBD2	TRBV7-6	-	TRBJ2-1	TGTGCCAGCAGCTTAGGAAAAACGGGAGGCAATGAGCAGTTCTTC	CASSLGKTGGNEQFF
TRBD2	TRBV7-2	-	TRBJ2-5	TGTGCCAGCAGCGGCGGGGGGGCCCAAGAGACCCAGTACTTC	CASSGGGAQETQYF
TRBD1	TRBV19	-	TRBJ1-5	TGTGCCAGTAGCCTGGGACAGATTAGCAATCAGCCCCAGCATTTT	CASSLGQISNQPQHF
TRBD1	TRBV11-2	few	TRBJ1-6	TGTGCCAGCAGCTTAGGACAGGGGTTGTCACCCCTCCACTTT	CASSLGQGLSPLHF
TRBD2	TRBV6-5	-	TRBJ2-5	TGTGCCAGCAGTCCCACTAGCGGGGGGGAGACCCAGTACTTC	CASSPTSGGETQYF
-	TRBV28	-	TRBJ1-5	TGTGCCAGCAGTTTATCATATCAGCCCCAGCATTTT	CASSLSYQPQHF
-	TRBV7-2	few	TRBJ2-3	TGTGCCAGCAGCCTAGACTACTACACAGATACGCAGTATTTT	CASSLDYYTDTQYF
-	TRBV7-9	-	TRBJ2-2	TGTGCCAGCAGCTTACCACAACCTACCGGGGAGCTGTTTTTT	CASSLPQPTGELFF